What follows describes a single TCR beta chain. As yet, its antigen is unknown. Germline CDR1 GTSNPN, CDR2 SVGIG (reference sequence). V lost 3 bases and J lost 7, with 16 bases in between. There are 14 residues in the CDR3. Noted treatment: oral pan-JAK inhibitor, 5-10 mg twice daily. The researchers isolated CD4+ and CD8+ T cells from PBMCs by sorting. The authors extracted RNA and reverse transcribed it into cDNA as the sequencing template. Using immunoSEQ multiplex PCR, the repertoire was profiled, and TCRdb retains in-frame clones only, with some absent. Of 160,000 or so clones detected, roughly two thirds appear once; the ten largest clones hold around 0.9%. These data are taken from a study of CD8+ T cells in alopecia areata. Across the whole study: At a dose of 5 to 10 mg twice daily, oral tofacitinib was given to treated patients.

Study conclusions and caveats: Many of the expanded lesional clones endured in scalp and blood while on tofacitinib. For patients receiving tofacitinib, scalp clonality and expanded CD8+ clones among the top 100 significantly decreased.

The sequence derives from a human donor with alopecia areata. The chain joins TRBV30 to TRBJ1-5; the D gene is possibly TRBD1 (5 bases). This specimen consisted of CD4+ T cells sorted from blood, obtained at week 4, from a patient treated with tofacitinib. This chain's CDR3 is CAWSALLGGQPQHF. CDR3 DNA sequence: TGTGCCTGGAGCGCACTCCTCGGGGGGCAGCCCCAGCATTTT.